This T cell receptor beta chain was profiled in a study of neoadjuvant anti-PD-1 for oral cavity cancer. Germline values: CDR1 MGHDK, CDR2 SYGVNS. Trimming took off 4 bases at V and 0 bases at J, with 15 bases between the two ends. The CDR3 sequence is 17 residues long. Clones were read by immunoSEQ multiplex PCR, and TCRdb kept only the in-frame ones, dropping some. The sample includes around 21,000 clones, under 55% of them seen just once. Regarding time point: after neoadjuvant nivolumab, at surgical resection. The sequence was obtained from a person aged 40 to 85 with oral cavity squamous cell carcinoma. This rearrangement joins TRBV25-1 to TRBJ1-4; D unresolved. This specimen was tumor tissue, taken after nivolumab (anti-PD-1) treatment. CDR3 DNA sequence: TGTGCCAGCAGTGCACGAAGATACAGTGCAACTAATGAAAAACTGTTTTTT. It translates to CASSARRYSATNEKLFF.